Listed here are 5 T cell receptor beta chains from one sample, sequenced in a study of cytomegalovirus exposure and HLA in healthy donors. Use of 60 Vbeta and 13 Jbeta primers characterized the PCR. The protocol was immunoSEQ multiplex PCR, while the TCRdb copy is restricted to in-frame clones and leaves out a portion. The sample yields 150,000 to 200,000 clones, roughly 87% seen once. Input material: PBMCs. The source of these receptors is a man over 45 in good health and CMV-seropositive.

J is TRBJ2-7 and V is TRBV18; D is perhaps TRBD1 (6 bases). Germline values: CDR1 KGHSH, CDR2 LQKENI. CDR3 length equals 13 residues. Trimming removed 3 bases at V and 3 bases at J, with 9 bases between. DNA for the CDR3: TGTGCCAGCTCACCCCTGGACAGCTACGAGCAGTACTTC. Its translation is CASSPLDSYEQYF.

The chain is built from TRBV5-4 and TRBJ2-5, with 13 bases matching TRBD2. CDR3 length equals 15 residues. Germline assignment: CDR1 SGHNT and CDR2 YYREEE (reference sequence). With 4 bases clipped from V and 5 bases from J, the junction kept 5 bases outside the gene matches. The CDR3 bases are TGTGCCAGCAGCGCACCGGGACTAGCGGGGGAGACCCAGTACTTC. Its protein product is CASSAPGLAGETQYF.

The V and J genes are TRBV6-1 and TRBJ2-7; TRBD2 matches at 10 bases. CDR1 is MNHNS and CDR2 is SASEGT in the germline V gene. This CDR3 comprises 14 residues. Losses at the gene ends were 5 bases for V and 3 bases for J; bases not matched to a gene: 4. The DNA of the CDR3 is TGTGCCAGCAGTCCGACTAGCGGGTTCTACGAGCAGTACTTC. Translation: CASSPTSGFYEQYF.

The chain employs TRBV6-1 and TRBJ2-3, with 7 positions matching TRBD1. CDR1 and CDR2 from the germline V gene are MNHNS and SASEGT. J lost 3 bases, V lost 6 bases, and 3 bases had no gene match. This CDR3 contains 13 residues. CDR3 in amino acids: CASRRQGTDTQYF. The DNA for the CDR3 is TGTGCCAGCAGAAGACAGGGAACAGATACGCAGTATTTT.

This clone was detected only once. The V call is TRBV29-1, the J call TRBJ2-5, with TRBD1 matching over 7 bases. CDR1 and CDR2 (germline): SQVTM, ANQGSEA. Losses at the gene ends were 2 bases for V and 2 bases for J; bases not matched to a gene: 5. The CDR3 totals 14 residues. This CDR3 is CSVEPPRGQETQYF. The DNA for the CDR3 is TGCAGCGTTGAACCCCCCAGGGGGCAAGAGACCCAGTACTTC.